The next 2 T cell receptor beta chains were all read from a single sample in a study of blood T cell repertoires in COVID-19. Assay used: immunoSEQ multiplex PCR; TCRdb lists only in-frame clones, some missing. This table has 80,000 to 100,000 clones, about nine tenths appearing once. The sample was peripheral blood. These receptors came from a human donor with active COVID-19. The donor label of this sample is uncertain.

The rearrangement uses TRBV11-2 and TRBJ2-2; 9 bases line up with TRBD2. From germline, CDR1 is SGHAT and CDR2 FQNNGV. CDR3 length: 15 amino acids. Unmatched junction bases numbered 3, after V lost 3 bases and J lost 4 bases. For the CDR3, the DNA is TGTGCCAGCAGCTTCCAACTAGCGGGCACCGGGGAGCTGTTTTTT. Translation: CASSFQLAGTGELFF.

The rearrangement uses TRBV13 and TRBJ1-1; D is undetermined. The CDR3 totals 12 residues. From germline, CDR1 is PRHDT and CDR2 FYEKMQ (reference sequence). V lost 5 bases to trimming and J lost 1 base, with 5 bases between them. This CDR3 reads CASSRRNTEAFF. The CDR3 DNA sequence: TGTGCCAGCAGCCGGAGGAACACTGAAGCTTTCTTT.